These 2 T cell receptor beta chains came from one sample sequenced in a study of human T cells and chemical hapten exposure. TCRdb reprocessed the RACE reads with MiXCR, giving one entry per CDR3 protein. The repertoire holds about 260,000 distinct CDR3 sequences, approximately 8.6% seen once, with 2% to 3% in the top ten. Time point meaning: pre-sensitization, week 0. Treatment in this sample: therapeutic diphenylcyclopropenone sensitization with weekly scalp DPC. Here the sequenced sample was whole blood, taken in connection with sensitization to the hapten diphenylcyclopropenone (DPC). All receptors derive from a woman aged 40 to 55 with alopecia areata. Some clones in this sample may be carry-over from other donors' samples.

In this sample, this clonotype turned up many times. V and J are TRBV20-1 and TRBJ1-2; D gene unclear. The CDR3 loop spans 11 amino acids. Trimming left V 4 bases short and J 5 bases short, with 8 bases between. Germline V gene sequence: CDR1 DFQATT, CDR2 SNEGSKA (reference sequence). The CDR3 sequence: CSAIQYYGYTF. CDR3 sequence (DNA): TGCAGTGCTATCCAGTATTATGGCTACACCTTC.

The table lists this clonotype with a few counts. V usage is TRBV30 and J usage is TRBJ1-3; the match to TRBD1 covers 7 bases. Germline V lookup: CDR1 GTSNPN, CDR2 SVGIG (reference sequence). The CDR3 consists of 14 residues. V lost 5 bases and J lost 6; bases outside the gene matches: 10. CDR3 region: CAWRKTGQLNTIYF. In DNA form, the CDR3 reads TGTGCCTGGCGCAAAACGGGACAGTTAAACACCATATATTTT.